Listed below are T cell receptor beta chains from one sample, sequenced in a study of T-cell memory formation after mild COVID-19. TCRdb passed the 5' RACE reads through MiXCR, listing each CDR3 protein once. The profile shows approximately 210,000 distinct CDR3 sequences, under 12% of them singletons. The material sequenced was PBMCs or a T cell subset sorted from them (not recorded which). The receptors derive from a man between 18 and 35 years old who had mild COVID-19 (a few samples of this study predate the infection). Cell type and time point are not known. Each CDR3 is given with its conserved first and last residue. The order of the fields is V gene, J gene, clone size, D gene, CDR3 DNA, CDR3 protein. The D gene is left open where the match is weak. Some rows have no size entry. The others give once, few or many, or a class for an expanded clone.

V: TRBV10-1; J: TRBJ2-2; size: NA; D: NA; DNA: TGCGCCAGCAGTGAGAGGGGACTCACCGGGGAGCTGTTTTTT; CDR3: CASSERGLTGELFF
V: TRBV3-1; J: TRBJ1-4; size: NA; D: NA; DNA: TGTGCCAGCAGGACCGGGGGAGAAAAACTGTTTTTT; CDR3: CASRTGGEKLFF
V: TRBV23-1; J: TRBJ2-3; size: NA; D: NA; DNA: TGCGCCAGCACCTCCTTGATGGAGGAGTGGACAGTTTACACAGATACGCAGTATTTT; CDR3: CASTSLMEEWTVYTDTQYF
V: TRBV18; J: TRBJ2-4; size: few; D: NA; DNA: TGTGCCAGCTCACCACCCGGGCAGTATAGAAACATTCAGTACTTC; CDR3: CASSPPGQYRNIQYF
V: TRBV29-1; J: TRBJ1-4; size: many; D: NA; DNA: TGCAGCGTACGGGCGGGGGCAGAAAATGAAAAACTGTTTTTT; CDR3: CSVRAGAENEKLFF
V: TRBV7-2; J: TRBJ2-7; size: few; D: NA; DNA: TGTGCCAGCAGCGTAGGACCCACTTCCTACGAGCAGTACTTC; CDR3: CASSVGPTSYEQYF
V: TRBV5-1; J: TRBJ2-7; size: many; D: TRBD1; DNA: TGCGCCAGCAGCTTGGGGGACAGGACCTACGAGCAGTACTTC; CDR3: CASSLGDRTYEQYF
V: TRBV10-3; J: TRBJ1-1; size: NA; D: NA; DNA: TGTGCCATCAGCACAGGGAACACTGAAGCTTTCTTT; CDR3: CAISTGNTEAFF
V: TRBV5-5; J: TRBJ1-1; size: NA; D: NA; DNA: TGTGCCAGCAGCACGGACAGCACTGAAGCTTTCTTT; CDR3: CASSTDSTEAFF
V: TRBV7-2; J: TRBJ2-2; size: many; D: NA; DNA: TGTGCCAGCAGCCCCTTCTCTAAGCCCGGGGAGCTGTTTTTT; CDR3: CASSPFSKPGELFF
V: TRBV4-1; J: TRBJ2-5; size: NA; D: NA; DNA: TGCGCCAGCAGCCAGGGGGGTAGCCGCGAGACCCAGTACTTC; CDR3: CASSQGGSRETQYF
V: TRBV7-9; J: TRBJ1-1; size: NA; D: NA; DNA: TGTGCCAGCAGCTTAATGAGGCGGGGAAACACTGAAGCTTTCTTT; CDR3: CASSLMRRGNTEAFF
V: TRBV7-2; J: TRBJ2-2; size: many; D: TRBD2; DNA: TGTGCCAGCAGCTCTCCAACTAGCGGCACCGGGGAGCTGTTTTTT; CDR3: CASSSPTSGTGELFF
V: TRBV6-2/TRBV6-3; J: TRBJ2-5; size: NA; D: NA; DNA: TGTGCCAGCAGTGACCCAGGGGCGGTAGGAGAGACCCAGTACTTC; CDR3: CASSDPGAVGETQYF
V: TRBV20-1; J: TRBJ2-5; size: few; D: TRBD2; DNA: TGCAGTGCTAGAGATCAACTAGCGGGGAGGAGGGAGACCCAGTACTTC; CDR3: CSARDQLAGRRETQYF
V: TRBV12-3/TRBV12-4; J: TRBJ2-5; size: many; D: TRBD2; DNA: TGTGCCAGCAGCCGGCGGGGGGGCGGAGAGACCCAGTACTTC; CDR3: CASSRRGGGETQYF
V: TRBV7-6; J: TRBJ2-1; size: many; D: NA; DNA: TGTGCCAGCAGCTTAAGCAGGGATAACAATGAGCAGTTCTTC; CDR3: CASSLSRDNNEQFF
V: TRBV7-2; J: TRBJ1-1; size: NA; D: NA; DNA: TGTGCCAGCAGCTTAGCCTCCGTATATAACACTGAAGCTTTCTTT; CDR3: CASSLASVYNTEAFF
V: TRBV5-1; J: TRBJ2-3; size: NA; D: TRBD2; DNA: TGCGCCAGCAGCTTGGCCCTGCTAGCGGGGGGGCTGGAAGATACGCAGTATTTT; CDR3: CASSLALLAGGLEDTQYF
V: TRBV12-3/TRBV12-4; J: TRBJ2-5; size: NA; D: NA; DNA: TGTGCCAGCACCCTCGGACGGGGACAAGAGACCCAGTACTTC; CDR3: CASTLGRGQETQYF
V: TRBV7-2; J: TRBJ2-5; size: many; D: NA; DNA: TGTGCCAGCAGCTTAGGTGCTGGGGAGGAGACCCAGTACTTC; CDR3: CASSLGAGEETQYF
V: TRBV7-3; J: TRBJ2-2; size: few; D: TRBD1; DNA: TGTGCCAGCAGCAAAACAGGGGGCAGGGGACCCGGGGAGCTGTTTTTT; CDR3: CASSKTGGRGPGELFF
V: TRBV7-6; J: TRBJ2-3; size: many; D: NA; DNA: TGTGCCAGCAGCCTCCGAGGGTCGCGCACAGATACGCAGTATTTT; CDR3: CASSLRGSRTDTQYF
V: TRBV7-2; J: TRBJ2-1; size: few; D: NA; DNA: TGTGCCAGCAGCTTCCGTGGCTCCTACAATGAGCAGTTCTTC; CDR3: CASSFRGSYNEQFF
V: TRBV2; J: TRBJ2-3; size: NA; D: NA; DNA: TGTGCCAGCACCGATCGGGATACGCAGTATTTT; CDR3: CASTDRDTQYF
V: TRBV28; J: TRBJ2-2; size: few; D: NA; DNA: TGTGCCAGCAGTAGAGGGGGACCCGGGGAGCTGTTTTTT; CDR3: CASSRGGPGELFF
V: TRBV6-5; J: TRBJ2-3; size: NA; D: NA; DNA: TGTGCCAGCAGACAGGAACCAAGCACAGATACGCAGTATTTT; CDR3: CASRQEPSTDTQYF
V: TRBV6-2/TRBV6-3; J: TRBJ1-1; size: NA; D: NA; DNA: TGTGCCAGCAGGTTCGAGAACACTGAAGCTTTCTTT; CDR3: CASRFENTEAFF
V: TRBV7-2; J: TRBJ1-3; size: few; D: NA; DNA: TGTGCCAGCAGCCTGCAACAGGGCGCTGGAAACACCATATATTTT; CDR3: CASSLQQGAGNTIYF
V: TRBV7-3; J: TRBJ2-2; size: NA; D: NA; DNA: TGTGCCAGCAGCTACTGGACCCGGAACACCGGGGAGCTGTTTTTT; CDR3: CASSYWTRNTGELFF
V: TRBV20-1; J: TRBJ1-1; size: few; D: NA; DNA: TGCAGTGCTAGTATCCCGGGGAACACTGAAGCTTTCTTT; CDR3: CSASIPGNTEAFF
V: TRBV7-2; J: TRBJ1-5; size: NA; D: NA; DNA: TGTGCCAGCAGCTTAGCGCCGGGTTCCAATCAGCCCCAGCATTTT; CDR3: CASSLAPGSNQPQHF
V: TRBV12-3/TRBV12-4; J: TRBJ1-2; size: many; D: NA; DNA: TGTGCCAGCAGTCCGCAAGGGCAAGACTATGGCTACACCTTC; CDR3: CASSPQGQDYGYTF
V: TRBV5-1; J: TRBJ1-5; size: NA; D: TRBD1; DNA: TGCGCCAGCAGCCAGGGGGTTGGCCAGCCCCAGCATTTT; CDR3: CASSQGVGQPQHF
V: TRBV9; J: TRBJ1-1; size: NA; D: TRBD1; DNA: TGTGCCAGCAGCCGAACAGGGGGGAGGACTGAAGCTTTCTTT; CDR3: CASSRTGGRTEAFF
V: TRBV5-1; J: TRBJ2-6; size: NA; D: NA; DNA: TGCGCCAGCAGCTTGGAACAGGGATATTCTGGGGCCAACGTCCTGACTTTC; CDR3: CASSLEQGYSGANVLTF
V: TRBV7-2; J: TRBJ2-3; size: many; D: NA; DNA: TGTGCCAGCAGCTTCAGGGGCGCAGATACGCAGTATTTT; CDR3: CASSFRGADTQYF
V: TRBV4-1; J: TRBJ2-4; size: few; D: TRBD1; DNA: TGCGCCAGCACTCCTGGACAGGCCCGAGCCAAAAACATTCAGTACTTC; CDR3: CASTPGQARAKNIQYF
V: TRBV2; J: TRBJ2-2; size: NA; D: NA; DNA: TGTGCCAGCACCTTAACTACCGGGGAGCTGTTTTTT; CDR3: CASTLTTGELFF
V: TRBV9; J: TRBJ2-3; size: NA; D: TRBD2; DNA: TGTGCCAGCAGCGTAGAGGGGGGACTAGCCGGAGATACGCAGTATTTT; CDR3: CASSVEGGLAGDTQYF
V: TRBV24-1; J: TRBJ1-5; size: NA; D: NA; DNA: TGTGCCACCAGTGACCCAAGTGGGACCCAGCATTTT; CDR3: CATSDPSGTQHF
V: TRBV29-1; J: TRBJ2-3; size: few; D: TRBD2; DNA: TGCAGCCTCGCCCAGCGGGGGGGAGTAGATACGCAGTATTTT; CDR3: CSLAQRGGVDTQYF
V: TRBV4-1; J: TRBJ1-5; size: few; D: NA; DNA: TGCGCCAGCAGCCGTGGCGAAGGTTATCAGCCCCAGCATTTT; CDR3: CASSRGEGYQPQHF
V: TRBV12-3/TRBV12-4; J: TRBJ2-3; size: few; D: NA; DNA: TGTGCCAGCCGCGGTACTTTCTCTAGCACAGATACGCAGTATTTT; CDR3: CASRGTFSSTDTQYF
V: TRBV2; J: TRBJ2-3; size: NA; D: NA; DNA: TGTGCCAGCGGGACGGTCACAGATACGCAGTATTTT; CDR3: CASGTVTDTQYF
V: TRBV2; J: TRBJ2-7; size: many; D: TRBD2; DNA: TGTGCCAGCAGCCGGACTAGCGGCTCCTACGAGCAGTACTTC; CDR3: CASSRTSGSYEQYF
V: TRBV18; J: TRBJ1-6; size: NA; D: TRBD1; DNA: TGTGCCAGCTCACCTACAGGGGGCGACTCACCCCTCCACTTT; CDR3: CASSPTGGDSPLHF
V: TRBV4-1; J: TRBJ1-4; size: many; D: NA; DNA: TGCGCCAGCAGCCAAGAGCGTCTGACTTCGGAAAAACTGTTTTTT; CDR3: CASSQERLTSEKLFF
V: TRBV27; J: TRBJ2-1; size: NA; D: TRBD2; DNA: TGTGCCAGCAGAATGACTAGCGGGTACTCCTACAATGAGCAGTTCTTC; CDR3: CASRMTSGYSYNEQFF
V: TRBV7-2; J: TRBJ1-4; size: few; D: NA; DNA: TGTGCCAGCAGCTTAGAGGCGGGTAAACTGTTTTTT; CDR3: CASSLEAGKLFF